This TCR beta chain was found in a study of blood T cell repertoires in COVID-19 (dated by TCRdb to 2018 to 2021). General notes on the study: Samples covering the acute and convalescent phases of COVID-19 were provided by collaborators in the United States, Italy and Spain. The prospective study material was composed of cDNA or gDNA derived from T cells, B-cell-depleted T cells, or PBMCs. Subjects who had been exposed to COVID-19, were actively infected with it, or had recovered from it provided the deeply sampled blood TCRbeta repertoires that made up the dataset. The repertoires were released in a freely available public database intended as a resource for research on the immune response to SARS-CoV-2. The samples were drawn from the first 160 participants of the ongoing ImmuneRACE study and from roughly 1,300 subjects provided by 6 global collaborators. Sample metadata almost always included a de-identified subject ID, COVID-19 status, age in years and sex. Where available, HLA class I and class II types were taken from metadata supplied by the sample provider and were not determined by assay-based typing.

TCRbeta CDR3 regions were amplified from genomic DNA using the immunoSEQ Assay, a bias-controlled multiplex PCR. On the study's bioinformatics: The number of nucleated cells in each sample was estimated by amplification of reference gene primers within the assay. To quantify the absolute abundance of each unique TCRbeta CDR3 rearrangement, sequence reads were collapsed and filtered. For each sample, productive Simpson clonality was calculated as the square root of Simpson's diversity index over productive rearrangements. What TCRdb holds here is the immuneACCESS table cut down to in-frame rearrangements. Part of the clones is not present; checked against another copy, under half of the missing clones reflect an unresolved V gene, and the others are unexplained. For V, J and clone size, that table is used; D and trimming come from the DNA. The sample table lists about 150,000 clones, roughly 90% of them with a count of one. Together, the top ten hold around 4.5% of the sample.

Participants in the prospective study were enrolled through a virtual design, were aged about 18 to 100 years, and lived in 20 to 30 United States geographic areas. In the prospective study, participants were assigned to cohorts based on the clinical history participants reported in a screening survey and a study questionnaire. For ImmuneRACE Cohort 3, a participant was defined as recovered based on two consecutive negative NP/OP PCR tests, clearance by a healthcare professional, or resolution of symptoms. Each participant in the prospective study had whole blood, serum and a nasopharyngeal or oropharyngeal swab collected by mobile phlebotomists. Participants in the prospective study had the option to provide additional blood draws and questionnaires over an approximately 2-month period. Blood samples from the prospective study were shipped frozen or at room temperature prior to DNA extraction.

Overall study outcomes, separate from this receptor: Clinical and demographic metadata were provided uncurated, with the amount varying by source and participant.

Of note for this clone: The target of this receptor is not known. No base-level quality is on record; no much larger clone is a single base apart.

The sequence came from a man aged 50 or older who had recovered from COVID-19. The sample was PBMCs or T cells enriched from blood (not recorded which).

CDR3 sequence: CASSYPGSGTQYF. The nucleotides are TGTGCCAGCAGTTACCCGGGGAGTGGTACGCAGTATTTT. This chain is built from TRBV6-5 and TRBJ2-3, and the D gene may be TRBD2, 5 bases matching. From its cysteine to its phenylalanine, the CDR3 spans 13 amino acids. The CDR3 DNA has 39 bases and is translated from base 1. At the junction V is shortened by 2 bases and J by 8 bases, with 11 bases in between. Taken from the germline V gene, the CDR1 and CDR2 loops are MNHEY and SVGAGI.